A single sample gave rise to the 9 T cell receptor beta chains below, sequenced in a study of CD8+CD57+ T cells in acquired aplastic anemia. Genomic DNA constituted the template upon which TCR beta VDJ and CDR3 profiling was performed. TCRdb fed the reads into MiXCR, producing one record per CDR3 protein. The table records more than 95,000 distinct CDR3 sequences, approximately 40% of them present only once. Patients who underwent sequencing had shown CD8+CD57+ cell expansion by flow cytometry. Sequencing was performed on sorted CD4+, CD8+, or CD8+CD57+ T cells (not recorded which) from PBMCs. The receptors shown here come from a human donor with aplastic anemia.

The chain combines TRBV7-9 with TRBJ1-5; 7 nucleotides align to TRBD1. The CDR3 consists of 14 residues. The V gene end was trimmed by 4 bases and the J gene end by 4 bases; junction bases not matched to a gene: 4. The germline CDR1 and CDR2 sequences are SEHNR and FQNEAQ (reference sequence). The CDR3 DNA sequence: TGTGCCAGCAGCTCTGGACAGGTGAATCAGCCCCAGCATTTT. Translation: CASSSGQVNQPQHF.

This clonotype was counted ten times or more. This chain connects TRBV12-3 or TRBV12-4 to TRBJ1-2; D not resolved. This CDR3 contains 13 residues. The V end was cut by 2 bases, the J end by 0 bases, with 4 bases between. This CDR3 is CASSLQANYGYTF. In nucleotides, the CDR3 is TGTGCCAGCAGTTTACAAGCTAACTATGGCTACACCTTC.

The gene calls are TRBV29-1 and TRBJ2-3, with TRBD2 as a possible D gene (5 bases). The CDR3 contains 11 residues. The germline gives CDR1 SQVTM, CDR2 ANQGSEA. V lost 8 bases, J lost 6 bases, and 12 bases lay in between. CDR3 amino acids: CSLLPGDTQYF. In nucleotides, the CDR3 is TGCAGCTTACTCCCGGGGGATACGCAGTATTTT.

This clonotype was detected many times. The chain has TRBV4-2 and TRBJ1-1; D is possibly TRBD1 (6 bases). Germline V gene data show CDR1 as LGHNA and CDR2 as YNFKEQ. V was shortened by 1 base and J by 3 bases, with 15 bases between the two germline ends. This CDR3 contains 16 residues. CDR3 amino acids: CASSQVLGRGDTEAFF. The CDR3, as DNA: TGTGCCAGCAGCCAAGTTCTAGGCAGGGGAGACACTGAAGCTTTCTTT.

This clonotype was seen at least ten times. V and J are TRBV7-2 and TRBJ2-7; the match to TRBD2 covers 8 bases. Trimming took 1 base from V and 1 from J; bases not matched to a gene: 3. Per the germline V gene, CDR1 is SGHTA and CDR2 is FQGNSA. The CDR3 is 15 residues long. The CDR3 reads CASSLVSGGSYEQYF. CDR3 DNA: TGTGCCAGCAGCTTAGTAAGCGGGGGTTCCTACGAGCAGTACTTC.

V is TRBV20-1 and J is TRBJ2-7; unclear D gene. Trimming shortened V by 2 bases and J by 7 bases, and 12 bases separated the two germline ends. There are 12 residues in the CDR3. Germline lookup yields CDR1 DFQATT and CDR2 SNEGSKA (reference sequence). The CDR3 DNA sequence: TGCAGTGCTAGAATTAGCTTAGGGGAGCAGTACTTC. Protein sequence: CSARISLGEQYF.

In this sample, this clonotype turned up a few times. A much larger clone differs from this one at a single base, so this may be a read error. This chain links TRBV20-1 with TRBJ2-2; D unclear. Trimming removed 1 base from V and 3 bases from J, with 15 bases in between. The CDR3 has 16 residues. From germline, CDR1 is DFQATT and CDR2 SNEGSKA (reference sequence). The CDR3 is CSARGWTVGYTGELFF. The CDR3 DNA reads TGCAGTGCTAGAGGTTGGACGGTGGGGTACACCGGGGAGCTGTTTTTT.

This clonotype was observed many times. V is TRBV4-2 and J is TRBJ1-1; weak D call: TRBD1 (6 bases). From germline, CDR1 is LGHNA and CDR2 YNFKEQ. Trimming pared 2 bases from V and 3 bases from J, leaving 16 bases between. CDR3 length: 16 amino acids. CDR3 protein: CASSQIRLSGDTEAFF. The DNA for the CDR3 is TGTGCCAGCAGCCAAATCCGATTGTCAGGGGACACTGAAGCTTTCTTT.

The chain uses TRBV5-1 and TRBJ1-2; TRBD1 aligns across 9 bases. Germline values: CDR1 SGHRS, CDR2 YFSETQ. CDR3 length equals 15 residues. J gave up 2 bases and V 6 bases, and 8 bases lay outside the gene matches. The CDR3 loop is CASTETGGVNYGYTF. In DNA form, the CDR3 reads TGCGCCAGCACCGAAACAGGGGGCGTGAACTATGGCTACACCTTC.